Listed below are T cell receptor beta chains from one sample, sequenced in a study of T cells of healthy individuals. One entry per CDR3 protein results from TCRdb running MiXCR on the 5' RACE reads. This sample carries 55,000 to 65,000 distinct CDR3 sequences, about a sixth of them seen once, and the ten largest clones take 4% to 5%. The origin of the receptors is a human donor in good health. Each CDR3 is given with its conserved first and last residue. D genes are given only for firm matches. Not every row has a clone size; where given, it reads once, few, many or a size class.

v_call,clone_size,d_call,j_call,cdr3_aa,cdr3_nt
TRBV9,-,-,TRBJ2-7,CASSVGSGLSYEQYF,TGTGCCAGCAGCGTCGGTTCGGGACTTTCCTACGAGCAGTACTTC
TRBV29-1,few,-,TRBJ1-2,CSVEGYTQVAHSF,TGCAGCGTTGAAGGCTACACGCAGGTTGCCCATTCTTTC
TRBV27,-,TRBD2,TRBJ2-3,CASSLIGLAGTDTQYF,TGTGCCAGCAGTCTCATAGGACTAGCGGGCACAGATACGCAGTATTTT
TRBV19,many,TRBD2,TRBJ2-7,CASTWTSGVKYEQYF,TGTGCCAGTACCTGGACTAGCGGAGTGAAGTACGAGCAGTACTTC
TRBV6-5,-,-,TRBJ2-3,CASSYSAGTIVTQYF,TGTGCCAGCAGTTACAGCGCGGGTACCATTGTAACGCAGTATTTT
TRBV5-5,-,-,TRBJ2-3,CASSFVEGRDTQYF,TGTGCCAGCAGCTTCGTCGAGGGGAGGGATACGCAGTATTTT
TRBV7-2,-,-,TRBJ2-5,CASRQGRGRQETQYF,TGTGCCAGCAGACAGGGGCGGGGGCGCCAAGAGACCCAGTACTTC
TRBV20-1,few,TRBD2,TRBJ2-7,CSARGPAGAYEQYF,TGCAGTGCTAGAGGACCAGCGGGGGCTTACGAGCAGTACTTC
TRBV12-3/TRBV12-4,many,-,TRBJ2-7,CASTTRRGYEQYF,TGTGCCAGCACGACTCGTAGGGGCTACGAGCAGTACTTC
TRBV7-2,-,-,TRBJ2-2,CASRPSGGTGELFF,TGTGCCAGCAGGCCATCCGGGGGCACCGGGGAGCTGTTTTTT
TRBV5-1,many,TRBD1,TRBJ2-1,CASSLGGGRGQQFF,TGCGCCAGCAGCTTGGGAGGGGGCAGGGGCCAGCAGTTCTTC
TRBV6-5,many,-,TRBJ1-2,CASSYSGSYTF,TGTGCCAGCAGTTACTCGGGGAGCTACACCTTC
TRBV27,few,-,TRBJ2-3,CASSSLGVRDTDTQYF,TGTGCCAGCAGTTCCTTAGGCGTTCGCGACACAGATACGCAGTATTTT
TRBV5-1,-,-,TRBJ2-6,CASSSGSGANVLTF,TGCGCCAGCAGCTCAGGGTCTGGGGCCAACGTCCTGACTTTC
TRBV18,few,TRBD1,TRBJ1-2,CASSENRGRGYGYTF,TGTGCCAGCTCGGAGAACAGGGGGCGCGGCTATGGCTACACCTTC
TRBV27,-,TRBD2,TRBJ2-2,CASKTSGTGELFF,TGTGCCAGCAAGACTAGCGGGACCGGGGAGCTGTTTTTT
TRBV21-1,-,-,TRBJ2-2,CASSPPPQQGNTGELFF,TGTGCCAGCAGCCCTCCCCCCCAACAGGGGAACACCGGGGAGCTGTTTTTT
TRBV5-5,-,TRBD2,TRBJ2-3,CASGRLAGGDTQYF,TGTGCCAGCGGACGACTAGCGGGAGGGGATACGCAGTATTTT
TRBV29-1,many,TRBD1,TRBJ1-2,CSAAGTGNYGYTF,TGCAGCGCCGCCGGGACAGGGAACTATGGCTACACCTTC
TRBV4-2,-,TRBD1,TRBJ2-3,CASSNPTGTDTQYF,TGTGCCAGCAGCAACCCGACAGGGACAGATACGCAGTATTTT
TRBV7-3,many,TRBD1,TRBJ2-2,CASQGGARNTGELFF,TGTGCCAGCCAAGGGGGCGCAAGGAACACCGGGGAGCTGTTTTTT
TRBV7-2,few,-,TRBJ2-5,CASTGTVQETQYF,TGTGCCAGCACAGGGACGGTCCAAGAGACCCAGTACTTC
TRBV10-2,-,TRBD1,TRBJ1-2,CASRGTGAAYGYTF,TGCGCCAGCAGGGGGACAGGGGCGGCCTATGGCTACACCTTC
TRBV15,-,-,TRBJ1-4,CATSSRFNEKLFF,TGTGCCACCAGCTCCCGGTTTAATGAAAAACTGTTTTTT
TRBV29-1,-,TRBD2,TRBJ2-3,CSVLGLAPTDTQYF,TGCAGCGTTCTCGGACTAGCCCCCACAGATACGCAGTATTTT
TRBV14,-,-,TRBJ2-1,CASSQDRRWQFF,TGTGCCAGCAGCCAAGACCGGAGGTGGCAGTTCTTC
TRBV25-1,many,-,TRBJ2-3,CASSEQAATDTQYF,TGTGCCAGCAGTGAACAGGCGGCGACAGATACGCAGTATTTT
TRBV3-1,few,-,TRBJ2-5,CASSQGRGQETQYF,TGTGCCAGCAGCCAGGGACGGGGCCAAGAGACCCAGTACTTC
TRBV27,many,-,TRBJ2-7,CASSPRWGSYEQYF,TGTGCCAGCAGTCCCCGATGGGGGAGCTACGAGCAGTACTTC
TRBV19,-,-,TRBJ2-2,CASSLLGLTGELFF,TGTGCCAGTAGTCTTCTCGGACTTACCGGGGAGCTGTTTTTT
TRBV4-1,many,-,TRBJ2-7,CASSQVARDEQYF,TGCGCCAGCAGCCAAGTAGCTCGTGACGAGCAGTACTTC
TRBV28,many,-,TRBJ1-6,CASSFRGARLHF,TGTGCCAGCAGTTTTAGGGGAGCTCGCCTCCACTTT
TRBV5-1,many,-,TRBJ2-2,CASTLPTPGFTGELFF,TGCGCCAGCACCCTTCCCACCCCAGGATTCACCGGGGAGCTGTTTTTT
TRBV7-3,-,TRBD2,TRBJ2-3,CASSLGSLAGEDTQYF,TGTGCCAGCAGCTTAGGGTCTCTAGCGGGAGAGGATACGCAGTATTTT
TRBV7-3,few,TRBD2,TRBJ2-1,CASSYSGRSYNEQFF,TGTGCCAGCAGCTACAGCGGGAGATCCTACAATGAGCAGTTCTTC
TRBV27,few,TRBD1,TRBJ1-1,CASSLGTGSTEAFF,TGTGCCAGCAGTTTGGGGACAGGGAGCACTGAAGCTTTCTTT
TRBV11-2,few,TRBD2,TRBJ2-1,CASSGSVLADYNEQFF,TGTGCCAGCAGCGGGAGCGTACTAGCGGACTACAATGAGCAGTTCTTC
TRBV5-1,few,TRBD1,TRBJ1-5,CASSPGTDNQPQHF,TGCGCCAGCAGCCCCGGGACAGACAATCAGCCCCAGCATTTT
TRBV29-1,many,-,TRBJ2-5,CSVEIYGGQETQYF,TGCAGCGTTGAAATCTATGGGGGCCAAGAGACCCAGTACTTC
TRBV5-4,many,-,TRBJ1-6,CASSRGGESSYNSPLHF,TGTGCCAGCAGCCGAGGTGGAGAAAGCTCCTATAATTCACCCCTCCACTTT
TRBV19,-,-,TRBJ1-5,CASSMINQPQHF,TGTGCCAGTAGTATGATCAATCAGCCCCAGCATTTT
TRBV5-1,few,-,TRBJ2-5,CASSLGPGTQETQYF,TGCGCCAGCAGCTTGGGTCCGGGAACCCAAGAGACCCAGTACTTC
TRBV19,many,-,TRBJ1-2,CASSVGYGAAYGYTF,TGTGCCAGTAGTGTCGGCTACGGGGCCGCCTATGGCTACACCTTC
TRBV3-1,-,-,TRBJ2-1,CASSPVGRTIYNEQFF,TGTGCCAGCAGCCCGGTGGGTCGGACGATCTACAATGAGCAGTTCTTC
TRBV7-3,few,TRBD2,TRBJ2-1,CASSLGGTSGNEQFF,TGTGCCAGCAGCTTAGGAGGGACTAGCGGCAATGAGCAGTTCTTC
TRBV5-1,-,-,TRBJ1-3,CASSFSSISGNTIYF,TGCGCCAGCAGCTTTAGCTCCATCTCTGGAAACACCATATATTTT
TRBV11-2,few,-,TRBJ1-2,CASSAGTPTRYGYTF,TGTGCCAGCAGCGCCGGGACACCGACTCGGTATGGCTACACCTTC
TRBV11-1,many,-,TRBJ2-1,CASSLTEDSEQFF,TGTGCCAGCAGCTTGACGGAGGACAGTGAGCAGTTCTTC
TRBV3-1,few,TRBD2,TRBJ2-7,CASSPTGTSDYEQYF,TGTGCCAGCAGTCCTACCGGGACTAGCGACTACGAGCAGTACTTC
TRBV27,few,TRBD2,TRBJ2-7,CASRFTSGSVYEQYF,TGTGCCAGCAGGTTTACTAGCGGGAGTGTCTACGAGCAGTACTTC
TRBV7-2,few,-,TRBJ1-2,CASSSTTRSYGYTF,TGTGCCAGCAGCTCTACCACCCGGAGCTATGGCTACACCTTC
TRBV6-6,-,TRBD2,TRBJ2-2,CASSYSNRGGTGELFF,TGTGCCAGCAGTTACTCGAACCGCGGGGGCACCGGGGAGCTGTTTTTT
TRBV12-3/TRBV12-4,many,-,TRBJ2-5,CASSLPKSQETQYF,TGTGCCAGCAGTTTACCGAAATCACAAGAGACCCAGTACTTC
TRBV7-2,many,-,TRBJ2-7,CASRNLGNALHEQYF,TGTGCCAGCCGCAACCTCGGGAATGCCCTTCACGAGCAGTACTTC